This entry lists 23 T cell receptor beta chains sequenced from one sample in a study of T cells in women clearing cervical HPV infection. Profiling relied on immunoSEQ multiplex PCR, and the TCRdb table lists in-frame clones only, not all of them. This sample's clone table lists approximately 15,000 clones. The source material was blood buffy coat. All receptors come from a woman between 18 and 69 years old with a cervical HPV16 infection that either progressed to CIN3+ or cleared (not recorded which).

In the case of this clone: The CDR3 is cut off 3 residues early in the read; its end comes from the germline J gene. This chain connects TRBV3-1 (or the pseudogene TRBV3-2) to TRBJ1-2; 8 nucleotides line up with TRBD1. CDR1 LGHDT and CDR2 YNNKEL come from the germline V gene (reference sequence). CDR3 length equals 14 residues. The CDR3 reads CASSRWTGNLGYTF. The CDR3 DNA, read in part, is TGTGCCAGCAGCCGTTGGACAGGGAATTTGGGC.

In the case of this clone: The read halts 3 residues ahead of the CDR3 end, with the missing end drawn from the germline J gene. The chain has TRBV19 and TRBJ1-6, with D tentatively TRBD1 (5 bases). Between the trimmed V and J ends, which lost 7 bases and 10 bases, there was a span of 17 bases. This CDR3 region has 14 residues. The germline CDR1 and CDR2 sequences are LNHDA and SQIVND (reference sequence). CDR3 DNA (partial): TGTGCCAGTACCCTGGGGGGAAATTTGTCACCC. Its protein is CASTLGGNLSP. The CDR3 as a whole reads CASTLGGNLSPLHF.

In regard to this clone: The read falls 3 residues short of the CDR3 end, and the missing part is taken from the germline J gene. The J gene is TRBJ1-5, the V gene TRBV5-1; D is uncertain. The CDR3 totals 16 residues. V dropped 0 bases and J dropped 6 bases, with 16 bases sitting between them. Germline CDR1 reads SGHRS; CDR2 reads YFSETQ. Incomplete CDR3 DNA: TGCGCCAGCAGCTTGGAGGGCAGGAGTACCGGTCAGCCC. Its protein is CASSLEGRSTGQP. From start to end, the CDR3 is CASSLEGRSTGQPQHF.

As concerns this clone: Read sequence stops 3 residues before the CDR3 end, and the germline J gene provides the missing end. The chain employs TRBV2 and TRBJ2-1; 7 positions match TRBD2. Trimming removed 4 bases from V and 0 bases from J; junction bases left unmatched: 6. The CDR3 loop spans 16 amino acids. Germline V gives CDR1 SNHLY, CDR2 FYNNEI. The CDR3 here is CASSVRGRSSYNEQFF. CDR3 DNA, as far as it was read: TGTGCCAGCAGTGTCCGCGGGAGAAGCTCCTACAATGAG.

Comments on this clone: Coverage ceases 3 residues before the CDR3 finishes, and the germline J gene fills in the end. The chain recombines TRBV5-1 with TRBJ1-1; the D is unclear. Germline V CDR1 and CDR2: SGHRS, YFSETQ. Trimming took off 3 bases at V and 0 bases at J, with 9 bases between the two ends. The CDR3 extends over 14 amino acids. The part of the CDR3 DNA that was read is TGCGCCAGCAGCTACGACACGATGAACACTGAA. Its translation is CASSYDTMNTE. The full CDR3 protein is CASSYDTMNTEAFF.

On this clone itself: The read is 3 residues too short to cover the CDR3 end, so that end is filled in from the germline J gene. The gene calls are TRBV7-6 and TRBJ2-3, with TRBD2 matching 7 bases. The CDR3 consists of 14 residues. The trim removed 1 base at V and 5 bases at J, leaving 3 bases unmatched. CDR1 is SGHVS, CDR2 FNYEAQ, per germline. CDR3 in amino acids: CASSLVGGEDTQYF. The CDR3 DNA, read in part, is TGTGCCAGCAGCTTAGTTGGGGGGGAAGATACG.

Points on this clone: The read gets to within 3 residues of the CDR3 end, and the germline J gene fills in the rest. The J gene is TRBJ1-1, the V gene TRBV19, with a possible D match to TRBD1 (6 bases). The germline V gene has CDR1 LNHDA and CDR2 SQIVND (reference sequence). V shed 6 bases and J shed 1 base, with 12 bases lying between them. CDR3 length: 14 residues. The DNA read from the CDR3 is TGTGCCAGTAGCCCAGGGGTACCGAACACTGAA. Its translation is CASSPGVPNTE. In full, the CDR3 is CASSPGVPNTEAFF.

As concerns this clone: The read stops 3 residues short of the end of the CDR3; the missing end is completed from the germline J gene. The J gene is TRBJ2-5, the V gene TRBV7-6; 10 bases are a match to TRBD2. V shed 5 bases and J 3 bases; nucleotides not matched to a gene: 6. The CDR3 contains 15 residues. Germline CDR1 reads SGHVS; CDR2 reads FNYEAQ. CDR3 amino acids: CASSRTSGNKETQYF. The sequenced part of the CDR3 DNA is TGTGCCAGCAGCCGGACTAGCGGAAACAAAGAGACC.

To note about this clone: The DNA ends 3 residues before the CDR3 does, and the rest of the CDR3 is filled in from the germline J gene. This rearrangement joins TRBV5-1 to TRBJ1-1, with D tentatively TRBD1 (5 bases). CDR3 size: 14 residues. The V and J ends lost 4 bases and 3 bases respectively, with 13 bases between them. Germline loops: CDR1 SGHRS, CDR2 YFSETQ. CDR3 DNA, as far as it was read: TGCGCCAGCAGCAAAGAGGCGGGGGACACTGAA. This translates into CASSKEAGDTE. The CDR3 in its entirety is CASSKEAGDTEAFF. Together with reference TRBV5-1 and TRBJ1-1, the CDR3 gives the full variable domain: KAGVTQTPRYLIKTRGQQVTLSCSPISGHRSVSWYQQTPGQGLQFLFEYFSETQRNKGNFPGRFSGRQFSNSRSEMNVSTLELGDSALYLCASSKEAGDTEAFFGQGTRLTVV.

Worth noting for this clone: The CDR3 goes on 3 residues after the read ends, and that part is filled in from the germline J gene. The chain employs TRBV20-1 and TRBJ1-3, with D possibly being TRBD1 (5 bases). This CDR3 is 15 amino acids long. The germline gives CDR1 DFQATT, CDR2 SNEGSKA (reference sequence). Trimming left V 6 bases short and J 0 bases short, with 15 bases between. The sequenced CDR3 bases are TGCAGTGCCAAACCAGGGACTAACTCTGGAAACACC. It translates to CSAKPGTNSGNT. The full CDR3 protein is CSAKPGTNSGNTIYF.

Points on this clone: With the read ending 3 residues before the CDR3 end, the germline J gene is used to fill in that end. The rearrangement links TRBV20-1 to TRBJ1-4; TRBD1 matches 9 bases. CDR3 length: 14 amino acids. V trimming: 0 bases; J trimming: 7 bases; junction bases outside the gene matches: 3. Germline CDR1 is DFQATT and CDR2 is SNEGSKA (reference sequence). The sequenced part of the CDR3 DNA is TGCAGTGCTAGAGACGACAGGGGGAGTGAAAAA. Amino acids: CSARDDRGSEK. The whole CDR3 sequence reads CSARDDRGSEKLFF.

Remarks on this clone: The CDR3 end lies 3 residues beyond the end of the read and is filled in from the germline J gene. The chain recombines TRBV27 with TRBJ2-5; TRBD2 agrees at 16 bases. The CDR3 totals 17 residues. Trimming removed 5 bases from V and 1 base from J; junction bases left unmatched: 4. Germline CDR1 MNHEY, CDR2 SMNVEV (reference sequence). The CDR3 DNA, read in part, is TGTGCCAGCAGTCACGGGACTAGCGGGGGGGTCCAAGAGACC. Translating it yields CASSHGTSGGVQET. The CDR3 in its entirety is CASSHGTSGGVQETQYF.

Comments on this clone: The observed sequence ends 3 residues before the CDR3 terminus, with the missing tail filled in from the germline J gene. The V gene is TRBV13, the J gene TRBJ2-3; 9 bases line up with TRBD2. Looked up from germline, CDR1 is PRHDT and CDR2 is FYEKMQ (reference sequence). V trimming: 5 bases; J trimming: 6 bases; junction bases outside the gene matches: 12. The CDR3 spans 16 residues. This chain's CDR3 is CASSHRTSVLSDTQYF. The sequenced CDR3 bases are TGTGCCAGCAGCCATAGGACTAGCGTGCTTTCGGATACG. Full variable domain (remainder filled in from reference TRBV13 and TRBJ2-3): AAGVIQSPRHLIKEKRETATLKCYPIPRHDTVYWYQQGPGQDPQFLISFYEKMQSDKGSIPDRFSAQQFSDYHSELNMSSLELGDSALYFCASSHRTSVLSDTQYFGPGTRLTVL.

Comments on this clone: The read falls 3 residues short of the CDR3 end, and the missing part is taken from the germline J gene. V gene TRBV7-9 combines with J gene TRBJ2-3, with D uncertain. Germline values: CDR1 SEHNR, CDR2 FQNEAQ (reference sequence). There are 12 residues in the CDR3. V gave up 5 bases and J gave up 4 bases, with 7 bases separating them. The CDR3 reads CASSPVSDTQYF. The part of the CDR3 DNA that was read is TGTGCCAGCAGCCCGGTCTCAGATACG.

Remarks on this clone: The CDR3 end lies 3 residues beyond the end of the read and is filled in from the germline J gene. This chain joins TRBV30 and TRBJ1-1, with D possibly TRBD1 on 5 matching bases. The CDR3 contains 14 residues. Germline V lookup: CDR1 GTSNPN, CDR2 SVGIG (reference sequence). The V end was cut by 2 bases, the J end by 6 bases, with 16 bases between. CDR3 bases read: TGTGCCTGGAGTCCGCCTACCGACAGCCCTGAA. This codes for CAWSPPTDSPE. The full-length CDR3 reads as CAWSPPTDSPEAFF.

Of note for this clone: The read ends 3 residues shy of where the CDR3 ends; the end is completed using the germline J gene. The chain has TRBV19 and TRBJ1-1, with D possibly matching TRBD1 (6 bases). CDR3 size: 13 residues. Trimming cost V 8 bases and J 6 bases, with 16 bases left between them. Germline loops: CDR1 LNHDA, CDR2 SQIVND (reference sequence). Incomplete CDR3 DNA: TGTGCCAGTCGTCCGGGACATCGGCCTGAA. Translated, it gives CASRPGHRPE. The complete CDR3 protein is CASRPGHRPEAFF. Together with reference TRBV19 and TRBJ1-1, the CDR3 gives the full variable domain: DGGITQSPKYLFRKEGQNVTLSCEQNLNHDAMYWYRQDPGQGLRLIYYSQIVNDFQKGDIAEGYSVSREKKESFPLTVTSAQKNPTAFYLCASRPGHRPEAFFGQGTRLTVV.

In the case of this clone: The CDR3 goes on 3 residues after the read ends, and that part is filled in from the germline J gene. The chain has TRBV2 and TRBJ2-2; D not certain. The CDR3 length is 14 residues. V was shortened by 5 bases and J by 10 bases, with 17 bases between the two germline ends. Germline V gene sequence: CDR1 SNHLY, CDR2 FYNNEI. The CDR3 sequence is CASSRAGRFEELFF. The CDR3 DNA, read in part, is TGTGCCAGCAGTAGGGCAGGCCGGTTCGAGGAG.

As to this clone: The sequence runs out 3 residues before the end of the CDR3; the remainder is reconstructed from the germline J gene. The chain employs TRBV10-1 and TRBJ1-1, with 7 bases matching TRBD1. This CDR3 contains 13 residues. Germline loops: CDR1 WNHNN, CDR2 SYGVQD (reference sequence). This CDR3 reads CASSESTGRGAFF. The sequenced part of the CDR3 DNA is TGCGCCAGCAGTGAGTCGACAGGGCGAGGG.

Remarks on this clone: From the germline J gene comes the end of the CDR3, since the read stops 3 residues before it. The chain combines TRBV5-4 with TRBJ2-1; the D gene is possibly TRBD1 (7 bases). The CDR3 runs 15 residues. Trimming took 4 bases from V and 2 from J, leaving 13 bases between them. The germline V gene encodes CDR1 SGHNT and CDR2 YYREEE (reference sequence). CDR3 amino acids: CASSPGGSPYNEQFF. Incomplete CDR3 DNA: TGTGCCAGCAGCCCAGGGGGGTCCCCCTACAATGAG.

A remark on this clone: The read halts 3 residues ahead of the CDR3 end, with the missing end drawn from the germline J gene. The rearrangement links TRBV5-1 to TRBJ2-3; D is perhaps TRBD1 (7 bases). The CDR3 runs to 15 residues. CDR1 and CDR2 from the germline V gene are SGHRS and YFSETQ. Deletions cut 6 bases from V and 6 bases from J, with 20 bases between. The CDR3 bases that were read are TGCGCCAGCATGACAGGGAGGTCTGGCGGGGATACG. It codes for CASMTGRSGGDT. The CDR3 in its entirety is CASMTGRSGGDTQYF.

In the case of this clone: The CDR3 end falls 3 residues outside the read, so it is completed with the germline J gene. The chain uses TRBV6-1 and TRBJ2-7; TRBD1 agrees at 9 bases. The CDR3 is 15 residues long. The J segment lost 0 bases and the V segment lost 3 bases, leaving 3 bases of the junction unmatched. From germline, CDR1 is MNHNS and CDR2 SASEGT. The CDR3 DNA, read in part, is TGTGCCAGCAGTGATACAGGGGGCCCCTCCTACGAG. Protein sequence: CASSDTGGPSYE. The whole CDR3 protein is CASSDTGGPSYEQYF.

Comment on this clone: From the germline J gene comes the end of the CDR3, since the read stops 3 residues before it. The chain uses TRBV20-1 and TRBJ2-1; D may be TRBD2 (5 bases). CDR1 and CDR2 (germline): DFQATT, SNEGSKA (reference sequence). Trimming stripped 6 bases from V and 1 base from J, with 16 bases between. The CDR3 is made up of 15 amino acids. Incomplete CDR3 DNA: TGCAGTGCCATCTGGCAAGCGGTGTCCTACAATGAG. It yields the protein CSAIWQAVSYNE. The whole CDR3 protein reads CSAIWQAVSYNEQFF.

On this clone itself: The read comes to an end 3 residues before the CDR3 does, leaving the germline J gene to fill in the end. The chain is built from TRBV19 and TRBJ2-5; 11 bases fit TRBD1. The CDR3 totals 17 residues. Losses at the gene ends were 7 bases for V and 2 bases for J; bases not matched to a gene: 12. In germline, CDR1 is LNHDA, CDR2 SQIVND (reference sequence). Here the CDR3 reads CASTSPPGTGGQETQYF. CDR3 bases read: TGTGCCAGTACCTCCCCCCCAGGGACAGGGGGTCAAGAGACC.